This T cell receptor (beta chain) was sequenced during a study of T-cell reconstitution after alpha-beta-depleted transplantation in children. Study-wide results and limits: For some patients, TCRbeta diversity was high at day 60 because of recipient T cells and thymic progenitors that survived.

Preparing the TCRbeta library involved the use of unique molecular identifiers. TCRdb called the PCR reads again in MiXCR, with one record for every CDR3 protein. The sample carries around 600,000 distinct CDR3 sequences, more than 20% recorded once. CDR3 size: 15 residues. V was trimmed by 0 bases and J by 3 bases, leaving 9 bases between them. Germline V gene sequence: CDR1 KGHSH, CDR2 LQKENI. A remark on this clonotype: Its matching antigen is unknown.

The starting material was PBMCs, mostly from graft donor cells, obtained 360 days after TCRalphabeta/CD19-depleted stem cell transplant. The chain is built from TRBV18 and TRBJ2-1; a possible D gene is TRBD2 (6 bases). The TCR originated in a boy younger than two who had a stem cell transplant for acute myeloid leukemia, so the T cells may come from the graft donor. CDR3 in DNA: TGTGCCAGCTCACCACCTCTAGCGAACTACAATGAGCAGTTCTTC. It specifies CASSPPLANYNEQFF.